Presented here are 29 T cell receptor beta chains from one specimen sequenced in a study of Ad26.COV2.S vaccination and SARS-CoV-2 variants. Treatment defined: 15 to 20 received Ad26.COV2.S at low or high dose, single or two shots; 5 received placebo; per-sample allocation not given. Repertoires come from day 63 after the first vaccine or placebo injection. Produced via immunoSEQ multiplex PCR; TCRdb's table is partial and in-frame only. This table has some 250,000 clones, 88% appearing once. The source material was peripheral blood, sampled in a trial of Ad26.COV2.S vaccine versus placebo. The origin of the receptors is a person aged 18 to 65 who received the Ad26.COV2.S COVID-19 vaccine or a placebo.

This chain uses TRBV3-1 (or the pseudogene TRBV3-2) with TRBJ1-6; no reliable D call. The CDR3 loop spans 17 amino acids. Germline CDR1 reads LGHDT; CDR2 reads YNNKEL (reference sequence). Between the trimmed V and J ends, which lost 1 base and 0 bases, there was a span of 10 bases. CDR3 region: CASSQASGSSYNSPLHF. The CDR3 bases are TGTGCCAGCAGCCAAGCGTCCGGAAGCTCCTATAATTCACCCCTCCACTTT.

The chain joins TRBV11-2 to TRBJ1-6; D is undetermined. Trimming took 3 bases from V and 5 from J, leaving 8 bases between them. Germline values: CDR1 SGHAT, CDR2 FQNNGV. The CDR3 is 14 amino acids. The CDR3 spells CASSFSYDNSPLHF. CDR3 DNA sequence: TGTGCCAGCAGCTTCTCATACGATAATTCACCCCTCCACTTT.

The chain carries TRBV30 and TRBJ1-5, with D hard to call. This CDR3 is 13 amino acids long. Deletions cut 0 bases from V and 8 bases from J, with 11 bases between. CDR1 is GTSNPN and CDR2 is SVGIG in the germline V gene (reference sequence). CDR3 coding DNA: TGTGCCTGGAGTGTAAATCGTGGGGAGCCCCAGCATTTT. Its protein is CAWSVNRGEPQHF.

J is TRBJ2-5 and V is TRBV7-3; TRBD2 might be the D (5 bases). V lost 4 bases to trimming and J lost 5 bases, with 11 bases between them. Germline V CDR1 and CDR2: SGHTA, FQGTGA. The CDR3 is 13 residues long. CDR3 region: CASSSGSWETQYF. The DNA for the CDR3 is TGTGCCAGCAGCTCGGGGAGTTGGGAGACCCAGTACTTC.

V and J are TRBV18 and TRBJ2-1; D not resolved. The germline CDR1 and CDR2 sequences are KGHSH and LQKENI. CDR3 length: 16 amino acids. V was clipped by 2 bases and J by 5 bases, with 16 bases between them. The CDR3 here is CASSPVRAGLNNEQFF. CDR3 nucleotides: TGTGCCAGCTCACCAGTACGCGCCGGGCTTAACAATGAGCAGTTCTTC.

J is TRBJ2-1 and V is TRBV5-1; 10 nucleotides match TRBD1. The germline gives CDR1 SGHRS, CDR2 YFSETQ. There are 16 residues in the CDR3. Losses at the gene ends were 2 bases for V and 5 bases for J; bases not matched to a gene: 7. Here the CDR3 reads CASSFLPGTGDNEQFF. The CDR3 DNA sequence: TGCGCCAGCAGCTTTCTTCCCGGGACAGGGGACAATGAGCAGTTCTTC.

The rearrangement links TRBV7-2 to TRBJ2-3; 8 bases fit TRBD1. The CDR3 is made up of 18 amino acids. Germline values: CDR1 SGHTA, CDR2 FQGNSA. Trimming removed 0 bases from V and 7 bases from J; junction bases left unmatched: 15. The CDR3 sequence is CASSLALNGGTGHYTQYF. In nucleotides, the CDR3 is TGTGCCAGCAGCTTAGCGCTAAATGGTGGGACAGGTCATTATACGCAGTATTTT. Looking up the rest from reference TRBV7-2 and TRBJ2-3 gives the full variable domain: GAGVSQSPSNKVTEKGKDVELRCDPISGHTALYWYRQSLGQGLEFLIYFQGNSAPDKSGLPSDRFSAERTGGSVSTLTIQRTQQEDSAVYLCASSLALNGGTGHYTQYFGPGTRLTVL.

The CDR3 here is CAISEGGANVLTF. The CDR3, as DNA: TGTGCCATCAGTGAGGGTGGGGCCAACGTCCTGACTTTC. This chain links TRBV10-3 with TRBJ2-6; D not resolved. Germline values: CDR1 ENHRY, CDR2 SYGVKD. The CDR3 runs 13 residues. Deletions cut 2 bases from V and 3 bases from J, with 2 bases between.

V usage is TRBV3-1 (or the pseudogene TRBV3-2) and J usage is TRBJ2-3; perhaps D is TRBD1 or TRBD2 (5 bases each). With 2 bases removed from V and 5 bases from J, the gap between germline ends came to 20 bases. This CDR3 has 17 amino acids. Germline lookup yields CDR1 LGHDT and CDR2 YNNKEL (reference sequence). The CDR3 nucleotides read TGTGCCAGCAGCCAAAGAAGATATGGTGGGGCGGGAGATACGCAGTATTTT. This gives the protein CASSQRRYGGAGDTQYF.

The chain joins TRBV7-2 to TRBJ2-3; TRBD2 matches 7 bases. The germline V gene encodes CDR1 SGHTA and CDR2 FQGNSA. V was pared by 6 bases and J by 5 bases, with 5 bases of the junction left unmatched. CDR3 size: 13 residues. The CDR3 reads CASSRGGGDTQYF. For the CDR3, the DNA is TGTGCCAGCAGTCGTGGGGGGGGAGATACGCAGTATTTT.

The chain recombines TRBV11-2 with TRBJ2-3, with 16 bases identical to TRBD2. V dropped 5 bases and J dropped 3; count of bases not matched to a gene: 5. Germline V gives CDR1 SGHAT, CDR2 FQNNGV. The CDR3 length is 17 residues. The CDR3 sequence is CASSPGTSGRATDTQYF. Here the CDR3 DNA reads TGTGCCAGCAGCCCGGGGACTAGCGGGAGGGCTACAGATACGCAGTATTTT.

The V and J genes are TRBV6-6 and TRBJ1-5; a weak D match, TRBD1 (6 bases). This CDR3 comprises 15 residues. Germline V gene lookup returns CDR1 MNHNY and CDR2 SVGAGI (reference sequence). V was pared by 0 bases and J by 4 bases, with 10 bases between. The CDR3 loop is CASSYSRGVNQPQHF. DNA of the CDR3: TGTGCCAGCAGTTACTCAAGGGGGGTGAATCAGCCCCAGCATTTT.

V gene TRBV28 combines with J gene TRBJ1-3; D call uncertain. This CDR3 is 15 amino acids long. Trimming shortened V by 4 bases and J by 0 bases, and 10 bases separated the two germline ends. Germline values: CDR1 MDHEN, CDR2 SYDVKM. CDR3 in amino acids: CASSSAGDSGNTIYF. CDR3 in DNA: TGTGCCAGCAGTTCCGCAGGAGACTCTGGAAACACCATATATTTT.

The chain links TRBV3-1 (or the pseudogene TRBV3-2) to TRBJ2-5, with TRBD2 matching 10 bases. CDR1 is LGHDT, CDR2 YNNKEL, per germline (reference sequence). There are 16 residues in the CDR3. Trimming removed 3 bases from V and 3 bases from J; junction bases left unmatched: 7. The CDR3: CASSQPLAGEKETQYF. The CDR3 coding sequence is TGTGCCAGCAGCCAGCCCCTAGCGGGGGAGAAAGAGACCCAGTACTTC.

This chain uses TRBV4-1 with TRBJ2-1; weak D call: TRBD1 (5 bases). V was pared by 0 bases and J by 3 bases, with 9 bases between. The germline V gene has CDR1 MGHRA and CDR2 YSYEKL. The CDR3 has 15 residues. Here the CDR3 reads CASSQEPDSYNEQFF. DNA for the CDR3: TGCGCCAGCAGCCAAGAACCTGACAGCTACAATGAGCAGTTCTTC.

The chain employs TRBV12-3 or TRBV12-4 and TRBJ1-4; D gene ambiguous. The V and J ends lost 2 bases and 8 bases respectively, with 9 bases between them. The CDR3 runs to 13 residues. As DNA, the CDR3 is TGTGCCAGCAGTTTAAAGGAGGGAGAAAAACTGTTTTTT. The encoded protein is CASSLKEGEKLFF.

The rearrangement links TRBV28 to TRBJ1-5; D perhaps matches TRBD1 (6 bases). Between the trimmed V and J ends, which lost 6 bases and 1 base, there was a span of 16 bases. CDR3 length: 16 amino acids. Germline lookup yields CDR1 MDHEN and CDR2 SYDVKM. The CDR3, as DNA: TGTGCCAGCAGCTCGATCGACAGGAGAAGCAATCAGCCCCAGCATTTT. Its translation is CASSSIDRRSNQPQHF.

The rearrangement uses TRBV7-3 and TRBJ2-6, with 7 bases aligning to TRBD1. Trimming took 3 bases from V and 2 from J; bases not matched to a gene: 10. This CDR3 has 18 residues. Germline lookup yields CDR1 SGHTA and CDR2 FQGTGA. The CDR3 DNA follows: TGTGCCAGCAGCTTCCGGGCCAAGGGGGCCCCTGGGGCCAACGTCCTGACTTTC. Protein sequence: CASSFRAKGAPGANVLTF. Combining the CDR3 with reference TRBV7-3 and TRBJ2-6 gives the whole variable domain GAGVSQTPSNKVTEKGKYVELRCDPISGHTALYWYRQSLGQGPEFLIYFQGTGAADDSGLPNDRFFAVRPEGSVSTLKIQRTERGDSAVYLCASSFRAKGAPGANVLTFGAGSRLTVL.

The chain carries TRBV18 and TRBJ1-1, with D perhaps TRBD1 (5 bases). The CDR3 has 13 amino acids. Germline V gives CDR1 KGHSH, CDR2 LQKENI. Trimming stripped 5 bases from V and 3 bases from J, with 10 bases between. CDR3 nucleotide sequence: TGTGCCAGCTCAGGGGGTCTAGACACTGAAGCTTTCTTT. Translated, it gives CASSGGLDTEAFF.

The chain uses TRBV24-1 and TRBJ2-2; D is possibly TRBD2 (5 bases). V was cut by 5 bases and J by 0 bases, with 15 bases left in between. CDR1 KGHDR and CDR2 SFDVKD come from the germline V gene. CDR3 size: 17 residues. In DNA form, the CDR3 reads TGTGCCACCAGTGTCCTGGCGGGCCCGACGAACACCGGGGAGCTGTTTTTT. Translating gives CATSVLAGPTNTGELFF.

V gene TRBV6-5 combines with J gene TRBJ2-5; D is unclear. V was shortened by 2 bases and J by 2 bases, with 9 bases between the two germline ends. The CDR3 sequence is 14 residues long. The V gene's germline CDR1 is MNHEY and CDR2 SVGAGI. The CDR3 sequence is CASSYGRLQETQYF. The DNA of the CDR3 is TGTGCCAGCAGTTACGGAAGGTTACAAGAGACCCAGTACTTC.

In this sample, this clone turned up once. The rearrangement links TRBV4-1 to TRBJ1-2; 12 bases are a match to TRBD1. V lost 5 bases to trimming and J lost 7 bases; unmatched junction nucleotides: 8. Germline values: CDR1 MGHRA, CDR2 YSYEKL. This CDR3 region has 15 residues. The CDR3 nucleotides read TGCGCCAGCAGCGGTACCGGGACAGGGGGCCGTGGCTACACCTTC. Translating gives CASSGTGTGGRGYTF.

CDR3 protein: CASGGGSGNTIYF. The CDR3, as DNA: TGCGCCAGCGGTGGAGGATCTGGAAACACCATATATTTT. The chain couples TRBV10-2 to TRBJ1-3; D not certain. CDR1 WSHSY and CDR2 SAAADI come from the germline V gene. The CDR3 covers 13 residues. Trimming removed 8 bases from V and 1 base from J, with 9 bases in between.

The gene calls are TRBV28 and TRBJ1-5, with TRBD1 identical over 8 bases. The germline gives CDR1 MDHEN, CDR2 SYDVKM. The CDR3 is 14 amino acids. The V and J ends lost 5 bases and 3 bases, in that order; junction bases with no gene match: 3. The CDR3 coding sequence is TGTGCCAGCAGTGCGACAGGGGCCAATCAGCCCCAGCATTTT. It specifies CASSATGANQPQHF.

V gene TRBV11-2 combines with J gene TRBJ2-1; unclear D gene. V lost 6 bases and J lost 8, with 11 bases in between. This CDR3 region has 12 residues. Germline V gene lookup returns CDR1 SGHAT and CDR2 FQNNGV. DNA for the CDR3: TGTGCCAGCAGACCCAGAATGCATGAGCAGTTCTTC. Translating it yields CASRPRMHEQFF.

This chain connects TRBV28 to TRBJ2-7; no clear D. From germline, CDR1 is MDHEN and CDR2 SYDVKM. V dropped 2 bases and J dropped 3 bases, with 5 bases sitting between them. The CDR3 is 12 residues long. CDR3 nucleotide sequence: TGTGCCAGCAGTTTACTAAACTACGAGCAGTACTTC. This translates into CASSLLNYEQYF.

The CDR3 nucleotides read TGTGCCAGCAGTGAAACAGGGGGCACAGATACGCAGTATTTT. Encoded protein: CASSETGGTDTQYF. The rearrangement links TRBV6-4 to TRBJ2-3, with 7 bases lining up with TRBD1. CDR3 length equals 14 residues. Germline V gene data show CDR1 as MRHNA and CDR2 as SNTAGT. J lost 1 base, V lost 3 bases, and 1 base had no gene match.

CDR3 in amino acids: CASSLQGKETQYF. The CDR3 DNA reads TGTGCCAGCTCACTACAGGGGAAAGAGACCCAGTACTTC. The chain joins TRBV18 to TRBJ2-5; 7 bases line up with TRBD1. After removal of 4 bases from V and 3 bases from J, the junction contained 2 bases not matched to a gene. CDR1 and CDR2 from the germline V gene are KGHSH and LQKENI. The CDR3 runs 13 residues. Looking up the rest from reference TRBV18 and TRBJ2-5 gives the full variable domain: NAGVMQNPRHLVRRRGQEARLRCSPMKGHSHVYWYRQLPEEGLKFMVYLQKENIIDESGMPKERFSAEFPKEGPSILRIQQVVRGDSAAYFCASSLQGKETQYFGPGTRLLVL.

This sequence joins TRBV28 and TRBJ2-7; D unresolved. The germline V gene encodes CDR1 MDHEN and CDR2 SYDVKM. The CDR3 contains 14 residues. Trimming took off 6 bases at V and 0 bases at J, with 12 bases between the two ends. The chain's CDR3 is CASSSTASSYEQYF. DNA for the CDR3: TGTGCCAGCAGCTCGACGGCGAGCTCCTACGAGCAGTACTTC.